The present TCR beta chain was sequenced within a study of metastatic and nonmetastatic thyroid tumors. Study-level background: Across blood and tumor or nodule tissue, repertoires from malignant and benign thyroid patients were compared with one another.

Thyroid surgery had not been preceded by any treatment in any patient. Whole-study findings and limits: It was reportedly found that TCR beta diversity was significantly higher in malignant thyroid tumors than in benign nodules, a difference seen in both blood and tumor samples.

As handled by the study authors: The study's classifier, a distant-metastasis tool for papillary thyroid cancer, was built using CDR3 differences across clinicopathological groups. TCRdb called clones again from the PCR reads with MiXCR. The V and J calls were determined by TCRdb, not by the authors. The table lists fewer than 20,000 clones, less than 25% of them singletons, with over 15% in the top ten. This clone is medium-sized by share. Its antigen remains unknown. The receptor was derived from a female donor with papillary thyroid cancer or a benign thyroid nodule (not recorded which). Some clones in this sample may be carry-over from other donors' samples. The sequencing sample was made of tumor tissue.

CDR3 sequence: CSAREDLADNEQFF. The CDR3, as DNA: TGCAGTGCTAGAGAGGATCTAGCGGACAATGAGCAGTTCTTC. The genes are TRBV20-1 and TRBJ2-1; TRBD2 matches at 7 bases. The germline V gene has CDR1 DFQATT and CDR2 SNEGSKA (reference sequence). CDR3 length equals 14 residues. The V and J ends lost 0 bases and 5 bases, in that order; junction bases with no gene match: 4.